A single sample is the source of the 29 T cell receptor beta chains below, sequenced in a study of resident and recirculating memory T cells in vitiligo. Sequenced by immunoSEQ multiplex PCR; TCRdb stores in-frame clones only, minus some. The sample consists of 70,000 to 75,000 clones, roughly nine tenths of them appearing once. The specimen sequenced was blood. These receptors were obtained from a male donor with vitiligo.

The chain couples TRBV5-8 to TRBJ1-3; 7 positions agree with TRBD1. The CDR3 sequence is 14 residues long. The V segment lost 3 bases and the J segment 4 bases; nucleotides outside the gene matches: 4. Germline-derived CDR1 and CDR2 are SGHTS and YDEGEE. CDR3 sequence reads: CASSYDRVGNTIYF. Here the CDR3 DNA reads TGTGCCAGCAGCTACGACAGGGTCGGAAACACCATATATTTT.

This sequence joins TRBV13 and TRBJ1-6; the match to TRBD1 covers 10 bases. This CDR3 is built from 20 residues. Germline assignment: CDR1 PRHDT and CDR2 FYEKMQ (reference sequence). With V trimmed by 1 base and J by 5 bases, 14 bases remained unmatched. CDR3 loop: CASSLAQRTGTGENNSPLHF. CDR3 DNA: TGTGCCAGCAGCTTAGCGCAGAGAACCGGGACAGGGGAAAATAATTCACCCCTCCACTTT.

This clone occurred once. The chain recombines TRBV28 with TRBJ1-1, with TRBD1 identical over 8 bases. V gave up 4 bases and J gave up 13 bases; unmatched junction bases: 14. Looked up from germline, CDR1 is MDHEN and CDR2 is SYDVKM. The CDR3 loop spans 14 amino acids. In DNA form, the CDR3 reads TGTGCCAGCAGTTCCTCGGACAGGGCTTTATTTGGTTTCTTT. It encodes CASSSSDRALFGFF.

The genes are TRBV6-1 and TRBJ1-4; D perhaps matches TRBD1 (5 bases). Per germline, CDR1 MNHNS and CDR2 SASEGT. The CDR3 is 16 amino acids. The V end was cut by 0 bases, the J end by 4 bases, with 12 bases between. CDR3 nucleotide sequence: TGTGCCAGCAGTGAAGCCGAACAGGAAATTAATGAAAAACTGTTTTTT. This encodes CASSEAEQEINEKLFF.

J is TRBJ2-7 and V is TRBV7-2; TRBD2 matches 9 bases. V dropped 3 bases and J dropped 1; count of bases not matched to a gene: 4. CDR1 SGHTA and CDR2 FQGNSA come from the germline V gene. The CDR3 covers 15 residues. The CDR3 nucleotides are TGTGCCAGCAGCTTTGGGCGGGGGGGTTCCTACGAGCAGTACTTC. Its protein product is CASSFGRGGSYEQYF. The entire variable domain, with the rest obtained from reference TRBV7-2 and TRBJ2-7, is as follows: GAGVSQSPSNKVTEKGKDVELRCDPISGHTALYWYRQSLGQGLEFLIYFQGNSAPDKSGLPSDRFSAERTGGSVSTLTIQRTQQEDSAVYLCASSFGRGGSYEQYFGPGTRLTVT.

This chain joins TRBV2 and TRBJ2-7; TRBD1 matches at 7 bases. V lost 4 bases and J lost 1; bases outside the gene matches: 4. The germline V gene encodes CDR1 SNHLY and CDR2 FYNNEI. The CDR3 has 14 residues. The CDR3 protein is CASSVNRGSYEQYF. CDR3 nucleotides: TGTGCCAGCAGTGTTAACAGGGGATCCTACGAGCAGTACTTC.

The CDR3 region is CASSPTGQGDYEQYF. In DNA, the CDR3 is TGTGCCAGCTCACCAACAGGACAGGGGGACTACGAGCAGTACTTC. The V call is TRBV18, the J call TRBJ2-7; 10 bases fit TRBD1. Per the germline V gene, CDR1 is KGHSH and CDR2 is LQKENI. The length of the CDR3 is 15 residues. Unmatched junction bases numbered 4, after V lost 2 bases and J lost 3 bases.

The chain joins TRBV12-5 to TRBJ2-2, with 7 nucleotides matching TRBD1. This CDR3 spans 16 amino acids. V was pared by 5 bases and J by 9 bases, with 15 bases of the junction left unmatched. CDR1 is LGHNT, CDR2 FRNRAP, per germline. The CDR3 region is CASGPPGTELPRELFF. In DNA, the CDR3 is TGTGCTAGTGGTCCTCCCGGGACAGAGCTCCCCCGGGAGCTGTTTTTT.

This chain uses TRBV30 with TRBJ2-7, with D hard to call. The CDR3 covers 12 residues. Trimming shortened V by 0 bases and J by 2 bases, and 5 bases separated the two germline ends. In germline, CDR1 is GTSNPN, CDR2 SVGIG (reference sequence). Written as DNA, the CDR3 is TGTGCCTGGAGTGTTAGCACCTACGAGCAGTACTTC. Encoded protein: CAWSVSTYEQYF.

The CDR3 spells CASSQDEGGGVSSTDTQYF. CDR3 nucleotides: TGCGCCAGCAGCCAAGATGAAGGCGGGGGGGTTTCTAGCACAGATACGCAGTATTTT. The V call is TRBV4-3, the J call TRBJ2-3, with 9 bases matching TRBD2. This CDR3 has 19 amino acids. The germline V gene encodes CDR1 LGHNA and CDR2 YSLEER. After removal of 0 bases from V and 0 bases from J, the junction contained 10 bases not matched to a gene.

The chain links TRBV5-1 to TRBJ2-7; 7 bases agree with TRBD1. Germline CDR1 is SGHRS and CDR2 is YFSETQ. The V and J ends lost 4 bases and 5 bases, in that order; junction bases with no gene match: 12. This CDR3 is built from 15 residues. The CDR3 loop is CASSQSTRTGHEQYF. The CDR3 bases are TGCGCCAGCAGCCAGTCTACCCGGACAGGTCACGAGCAGTACTTC.

The chain couples TRBV4-2 to TRBJ2-3, with D hard to call. Germline V lookup: CDR1 LGHNA, CDR2 YNFKEQ. The germline V and J ends were trimmed by 10 bases and 0 bases, with 23 bases remaining between them. The CDR3 length is 17 residues. The CDR3 region is CATTPSVGAISTDTQYF. CDR3 DNA: TGTGCCACGACACCTTCTGTAGGTGCCATTAGCACAGATACGCAGTATTTT.

The chain is built from TRBV13 and TRBJ1-2, with 9 bases matching TRBD1. V trimming: 3 bases; J trimming: 7 bases; junction bases outside the gene matches: 6. CDR3 length equals 14 residues. In germline, CDR1 is PRHDT, CDR2 FYEKMQ (reference sequence). This CDR3 reads CASSLGQGDGGYTF. CDR3 in DNA: TGTGCCAGCAGCTTGGGACAGGGTGACGGTGGCTACACCTTC.

By sample fraction, this clone is medium-sized. V usage is TRBV6-1 and J usage is TRBJ2-7; maybe TRBD2 (6 bases). The CDR3 consists of 15 residues. CDR1 is MNHNS, CDR2 SASEGT, per germline. With 2 bases removed from V and 2 bases from J, the gap between germline ends came to 13 bases. The CDR3, as DNA: TGTGCCAGCAGTGAATTCTCGGAGGGACCCTACGAGCAGTACTTC. Translation: CASSEFSEGPYEQYF.

The chain links TRBV28 to TRBJ1-4; 9 nucleotides match TRBD1. The CDR3 length is 14 residues. With V trimmed by 10 bases and J by 4 bases, 7 bases remained unmatched. Germline loops: CDR1 MDHEN, CDR2 SYDVKM. CDR3 sequence (DNA): TGTGCCACCCGGGACAGGGTTCTTAATGAAAAACTGTTTTTT. Its translation is CATRDRVLNEKLFF.

J is TRBJ2-2 and V is TRBV5-1, with 7 nucleotides matching TRBD1. This CDR3 has 14 residues. The V gene's germline CDR1 is SGHRS and CDR2 YFSETQ. The junction had 1 base not matched to a gene; V was cut back by 0 bases and J by 5 bases. DNA of the CDR3: TGCGCCAGCAGCTTGGGGACAGGTACCGGGGAGCTGTTTTTT. Its protein is CASSLGTGTGELFF.

The rearrangement joins TRBV28 to TRBJ1-1; 7 bases match TRBD1. Germline V gene lookup returns CDR1 MDHEN and CDR2 SYDVKM. CDR3 length: 11 residues. V trimming: 7 bases; J trimming: 8 bases; junction bases outside the gene matches: 4. The CDR3 nucleotides read TGTGCCAGCATTACCAGGGGGGAAGCTTTCTTT. Amino acids: CASITRGEAFF.

This clone was recorded only once. The chain joins TRBV19 to TRBJ2-3; D is perhaps TRBD2 (5 bases). The CDR3 is made up of 15 amino acids. Germline CDR1 reads LNHDA; CDR2 reads SQIVND (reference sequence). Between the trimmed V and J ends, which lost 5 bases and 0 bases, there was a span of 12 bases. The CDR3 DNA sequence: TGTGCCAGTAGTCCAAGGCGGGTAAGCACAGATACGCAGTATTTT. Protein sequence: CASSPRRVSTDTQYF.

The chain joins TRBV7-9 to TRBJ2-3; TRBD2 matches 7 bases. The CDR3 runs to 16 residues. Looked up from germline, CDR1 is SEHNR and CDR2 is FQNEAQ (reference sequence). V was pared by 5 bases and J by 11 bases, with 19 bases of the junction left unmatched. CDR3 nucleotides: TGTGCCAGCAGCGGTCCTAGGGCGCAGGCCGGGGAGGGGCAGTATTTT. Translated: CASSGPRAQAGEGQYF.

This chain joins TRBV6-5 and TRBJ2-5; 7 nucleotides match TRBD1. The CDR3 loop spans 13 amino acids. CDR1 is MNHEY, CDR2 SVGAGI, per germline. Trimming cost V 5 bases and J 4 bases; bases outside gene matches: 4. CDR3: CASSTTGRETQYF. The CDR3, as DNA: TGTGCCAGCAGTACGACAGGGCGAGAGACCCAGTACTTC.

The chain is built from TRBV7-3 and TRBJ2-3, with TRBD1 as a possible D gene (5 bases). The V end lost 1 base, the J end lost 3 bases, and 11 bases lay between the germline ends. CDR1 and CDR2 from the germline V gene are SGHTA and FQGTGA. The CDR3 has 15 residues. The CDR3 loop is CASSLMGLVTDTQYF. CDR3 DNA: TGTGCCAGCAGCTTAATGGGGCTAGTAACAGATACGCAGTATTTT.

The chain combines TRBV4-3 with TRBJ2-7, with 8 bases fitting TRBD1. This CDR3 region has 16 residues. J was trimmed by 2 bases and V by 3 bases; bases with no gene match: 9. The germline gives CDR1 LGHNA, CDR2 YSLEER. The CDR3 here is CASSQAPQGVPYEQYF. The CDR3 bases are TGCGCCAGCAGCCAGGCCCCACAGGGGGTTCCCTACGAGCAGTACTTC.

V usage is TRBV5-1 and J usage is TRBJ2-7; D is undetermined. Germline CDR1 and CDR2: SGHRS and YFSETQ. V was shortened by 0 bases and J by 3 bases, with 13 bases between the two germline ends. The CDR3 length is 15 residues. The CDR3 here is CASSLGAADFYEQYF. The CDR3 bases are TGCGCCAGCAGCTTGGGCGCGGCAGATTTCTACGAGCAGTACTTC.

The chain combines TRBV2 with TRBJ2-5, with 11 bases lining up with TRBD2. Unmatched junction bases numbered 14, after V lost 6 bases and J lost 5 bases. This CDR3 spans 17 amino acids. Germline V gives CDR1 SNHLY, CDR2 FYNNEI. The CDR3 DNA follows: TGTGCCAGCAGAGGGCCTAGCGGGGGGATGAGGTCCGAGACCCAGTACTTC. Protein sequence: CASRGPSGGMRSETQYF. Using reference TRBV2 and TRBJ2-5 for the parts outside the CDR3, the full variable domain is EPEVTQTPSHQVTQMGQEVILRCVPISNHLYFYWYRQILGQKVEFLVSFYNNEISEKSEIFDDQFSVERPDGSNFTLKIRSTKLEDSAMYFCASRGPSGGMRSETQYFGPGTRLLVL.

This clone appeared a single time. CDR3 coding DNA: TGTGCCAGCAGTTACGTCCAGGGGGCTACAGGGAACACCATATATTTT. This translates into CASSYVQGATGNTIYF. V usage is TRBV6-6 and J usage is TRBJ1-3, with 8 bases aligning to TRBD1. CDR1 and CDR2 from the germline V gene are MNHNY and SVGAGI (reference sequence). The CDR3 spans 16 residues. V gave up 2 bases and J gave up 7 bases; unmatched junction bases: 10.

The rearrangement joins TRBV18 to TRBJ1-5; perhaps TRBD1 as D (5 bases). The V and J ends lost 6 bases and 3 bases respectively, with 18 bases between them. CDR1 is KGHSH and CDR2 is LQKENI in the germline V gene. CDR3 length equals 16 residues. CDR3 protein: CASSPFDSRNNQPQHF. Written as DNA, the CDR3 is TGTGCCAGCTCTCCCTTCGACAGTCGGAACAATCAGCCCCAGCATTTT.

The chain carries TRBV2 and TRBJ1-2; 10 bases are a match to TRBD1. V shed 11 bases, J shed 4 bases, and the junction held 13 bases outside the gene matches. Germline V gene lookup returns CDR1 SNHLY and CDR2 FYNNEI. The CDR3 runs to 15 residues. This chain's CDR3 is CAGSGQGLVGYGYTF. The CDR3 bases are TGTGCCGGATCGGGACAGGGGTTGGTGGGCTATGGCTACACCTTC.

The chain links TRBV11-2 to TRBJ2-2; 9 bases line up with TRBD1. V shed 7 bases, J shed 3 bases, and the junction held 12 bases outside the gene matches. The germline V gene has CDR1 SGHAT and CDR2 FQNNGV. The CDR3 loop spans 17 amino acids. The CDR3 spells CASKLQVGQGYTGELFF. CDR3 DNA: TGTGCCAGCAAGCTACAAGTGGGACAGGGTTACACCGGGGAGCTGTTTTTT.

This clone was detected once. This rearrangement joins TRBV5-4 to TRBJ1-1; D gene unclear. V lost 0 bases to trimming and J lost 3 bases, with 6 bases between them. There are 13 residues in the CDR3. Germline V gives CDR1 SGHNT, CDR2 YYREEE (reference sequence). The chain's CDR3 is CASSLDSHTEAFF. The CDR3 DNA reads TGTGCCAGCAGCTTGGATAGTCACACTGAAGCTTTCTTT.